These T cell receptor beta chains were read from a single sample in a study of CD8 T cells in ankylosing spondylitis. From the 5' RACE reads, TCRdb called clonotypes with MiXCR, one entry per CDR3 protein. The data hold about 500,000 distinct CDR3 sequences, with roughly 12% observed a single time. Sequencing was done on a sample of blood, either unsorted or a sorted T cell fraction (not recorded which). The receptor source for this set is a male donor with ankylosing spondylitis. The CDR3 runs from the conserved cysteine through the conserved F or W. The D gene is left open where the match is weak. Expanded clones are given a class, and other clones once, few, many or no size at all.

clone_size: few
d_call: NA
v_call: TRBV20-1
j_call: TRBJ1-2
cdr3_aa: CSAPGQNYGYTF
cdr3_nt: TGCAGTGCCCCCGGACAGAACTATGGCTACACCTTC

clone_size: NA
d_call: NA
v_call: TRBV20-1
j_call: TRBJ2-3
cdr3_aa: CSARGEERQVDTQYF
cdr3_nt: TGCAGTGCTAGGGGTGAGGAGAGACAGGTAGATACGCAGTATTTT

clone_size: many
d_call: NA
v_call: TRBV29-1
j_call: TRBJ2-2
cdr3_aa: CSVERPGENTGELFF
cdr3_nt: TGCAGCGTTGAAAGGCCTGGGGAGAACACCGGGGAGCTGTTTTTT

clone_size: few
d_call: TRBD1
v_call: TRBV27
j_call: TRBJ1-4
cdr3_aa: CASSSNQGGNEKLFF
cdr3_nt: TGTGCCAGCAGTTCTAACCAGGGGGGAAATGAAAAACTGTTTTTT

clone_size: many
d_call: TRBD1
v_call: TRBV5-1
j_call: TRBJ1-1
cdr3_aa: CASSLDLTGQGNTEAFF
cdr3_nt: TGCGCCAGCAGCTTGGACCTGACGGGACAGGGAAACACTGAAGCTTTCTTT

clone_size: few
d_call: NA
v_call: TRBV12-3/TRBV12-4
j_call: TRBJ2-7
cdr3_aa: CASSPNDRSYEQYF
cdr3_nt: TGTGCCAGCAGTCCTAACGACAGGTCCTACGAGCAGTACTTC

clone_size: few
d_call: TRBD2
v_call: TRBV7-6
j_call: TRBJ2-1
cdr3_aa: CASSWTSGRENEQFF
cdr3_nt: TGTGCCAGCAGCTGGACTAGCGGGAGGGAGAATGAGCAGTTCTTC

clone_size: NA
d_call: TRBD2
v_call: TRBV2
j_call: TRBJ2-4
cdr3_aa: CASSGNSGSTAKNIQYF
cdr3_nt: TGTGCCAGCAGTGGGAATAGCGGGAGTACGGCCAAAAACATTCAGTACTTC

clone_size: NA
d_call: TRBD2
v_call: TRBV24-1
j_call: TRBJ2-1
cdr3_aa: CATSDSEVAGDSYNEQFF
cdr3_nt: TGTGCCACCAGTGATTCCGAGGTAGCGGGAGACTCCTACAATGAGCAGTTCTTC

clone_size: NA
d_call: TRBD2
v_call: TRBV12-3/TRBV12-4
j_call: TRBJ2-1
cdr3_aa: CARSSLFAGGSYNEQFF
cdr3_nt: TGTGCCCGCAGTTCCCTTTTTGCGGGAGGGTCCTACAATGAGCAGTTCTTC

clone_size: NA
d_call: NA
v_call: TRBV20-1
j_call: TRBJ2-3
cdr3_aa: CSARGMNTDTQYF
cdr3_nt: TGCAGTGCTAGGGGCATGAACACAGATACGCAGTATTTT

clone_size: NA
d_call: TRBD2
v_call: TRBV18
j_call: TRBJ2-1
cdr3_aa: CASSPRTSVDNEQFF
cdr3_nt: TGTGCCAGCTCACCAAGGACTAGCGTAGACAATGAGCAGTTCTTC

clone_size: NA
d_call: TRBD2
v_call: TRBV6-1
j_call: TRBJ2-3
cdr3_aa: CASSPLADYPQYF
cdr3_nt: TGTGCCAGCAGTCCCCTAGCGGACTACCCCCAGTATTTT

clone_size: NA
d_call: NA
v_call: TRBV5-1
j_call: TRBJ2-2
cdr3_aa: CASSLSSGVNTGELFF
cdr3_nt: TGCGCCAGCAGCTTGAGCTCAGGGGTGAACACCGGGGAGCTGTTTTTT

clone_size: few
d_call: TRBD2
v_call: TRBV29-1
j_call: TRBJ2-2
cdr3_aa: CSVVAGGTNTGELFF
cdr3_nt: TGCAGCGTTGTGGCGGGAGGAACGAACACCGGGGAGCTGTTTTTT

clone_size: NA
d_call: TRBD2
v_call: TRBV7-2
j_call: TRBJ2-1
cdr3_aa: CASSLVAGGPREQFF
cdr3_nt: TGTGCCAGCAGCTTAGTAGCGGGAGGGCCAAGGGAGCAGTTCTTC

clone_size: NA
d_call: TRBD1
v_call: TRBV27
j_call: TRBJ1-5
cdr3_aa: CASSPSTGEVDQPQHF
cdr3_nt: TGTGCCAGCAGTCCGTCGACAGGGGAGGTGGATCAGCCCCAGCATTTT

clone_size: many
d_call: NA
v_call: TRBV2
j_call: TRBJ2-5
cdr3_aa: CASSVVTAQETQYF
cdr3_nt: TGTGCCAGCAGTGTTGTCACGGCCCAAGAGACCCAGTACTTC

clone_size: NA
d_call: TRBD1
v_call: TRBV27
j_call: TRBJ1-1
cdr3_aa: CASRPDRVTEAFF
cdr3_nt: TGTGCCAGCAGACCGGACAGGGTAACTGAAGCTTTCTTT

clone_size: NA
d_call: NA
v_call: TRBV20-1
j_call: TRBJ2-3
cdr3_aa: CSARPKVSTDTQYF
cdr3_nt: TGCAGTGCTAGACCCAAAGTTAGCACAGATACGCAGTATTTT

clone_size: many
d_call: TRBD1
v_call: TRBV7-2
j_call: TRBJ2-1
cdr3_aa: CASSIDRGLVSDEQFF
cdr3_nt: TGTGCCAGCAGCATAGACAGGGGTTTAGTGTCCGATGAGCAGTTCTTC

clone_size: NA
d_call: TRBD1
v_call: TRBV9
j_call: TRBJ2-5
cdr3_aa: CASSVGQGARKETQYF
cdr3_nt: TGTGCCAGCAGCGTAGGACAGGGGGCCAGGAAAGAGACCCAGTACTTC

clone_size: few
d_call: TRBD1
v_call: TRBV12-3/TRBV12-4
j_call: TRBJ2-1
cdr3_aa: CASRPDRDAYNEQFF
cdr3_nt: TGTGCCAGCAGACCTGACAGGGACGCCTACAATGAGCAGTTCTTC

clone_size: many
d_call: TRBD2
v_call: TRBV7-9
j_call: TRBJ2-1
cdr3_aa: CASSHWGLGVSYNEQFF
cdr3_nt: TGTGCCAGCAGCCACTGGGGACTAGGGGTCTCCTACAATGAGCAGTTCTTC